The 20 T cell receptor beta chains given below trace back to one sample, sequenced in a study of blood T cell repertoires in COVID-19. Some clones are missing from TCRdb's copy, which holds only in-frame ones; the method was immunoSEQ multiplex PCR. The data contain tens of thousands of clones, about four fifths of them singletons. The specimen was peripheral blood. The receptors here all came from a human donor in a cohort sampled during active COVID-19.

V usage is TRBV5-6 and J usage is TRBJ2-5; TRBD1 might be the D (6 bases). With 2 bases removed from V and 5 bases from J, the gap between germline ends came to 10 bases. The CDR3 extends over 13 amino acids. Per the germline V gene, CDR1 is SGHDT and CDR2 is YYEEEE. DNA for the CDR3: TGTGCCAGCAGCTTCCGGCAGGGGGAGACCCAGTACTTC. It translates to CASSFRQGETQYF.

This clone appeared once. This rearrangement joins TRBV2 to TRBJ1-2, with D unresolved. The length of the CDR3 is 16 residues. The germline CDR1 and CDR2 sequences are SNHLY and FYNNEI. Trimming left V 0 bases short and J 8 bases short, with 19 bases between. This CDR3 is CASSEARAQKTQGYTF. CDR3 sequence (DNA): TGTGCCAGCAGTGAAGCGCGGGCACAAAAAACCCAAGGCTACACCTTC.

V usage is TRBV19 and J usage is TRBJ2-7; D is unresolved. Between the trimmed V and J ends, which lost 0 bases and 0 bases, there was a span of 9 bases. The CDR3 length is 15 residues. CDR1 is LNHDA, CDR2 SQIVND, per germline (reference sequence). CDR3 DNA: TGTGCCAGTAGTATAGAACACCGGAGCTCCTACGAGCAGTACTTC. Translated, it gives CASSIEHRSSYEQYF.

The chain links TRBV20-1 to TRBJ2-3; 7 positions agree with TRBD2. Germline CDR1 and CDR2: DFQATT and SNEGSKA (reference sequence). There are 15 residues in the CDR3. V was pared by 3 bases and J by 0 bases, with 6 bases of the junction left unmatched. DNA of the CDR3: TGCAGTGCTAGTTCCCCTAGCGGAAGCACAGATACGCAGTATTTT. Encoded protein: CSASSPSGSTDTQYF.

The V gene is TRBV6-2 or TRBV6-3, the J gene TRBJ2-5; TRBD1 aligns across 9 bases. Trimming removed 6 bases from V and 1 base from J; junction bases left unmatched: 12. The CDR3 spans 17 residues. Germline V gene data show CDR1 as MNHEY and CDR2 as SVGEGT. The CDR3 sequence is CASSPFSGTGTQETQYF. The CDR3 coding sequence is TGTGCCAGCAGCCCTTTCTCCGGGACAGGGACCCAAGAGACCCAGTACTTC.

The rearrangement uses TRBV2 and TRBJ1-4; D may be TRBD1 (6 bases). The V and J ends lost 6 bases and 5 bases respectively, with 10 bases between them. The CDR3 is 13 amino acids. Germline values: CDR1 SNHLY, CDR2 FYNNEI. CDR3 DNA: TGTGCCAGCAGGAGGACAGAGAATGAAAAACTGTTTTTT. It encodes CASRRTENEKLFF.

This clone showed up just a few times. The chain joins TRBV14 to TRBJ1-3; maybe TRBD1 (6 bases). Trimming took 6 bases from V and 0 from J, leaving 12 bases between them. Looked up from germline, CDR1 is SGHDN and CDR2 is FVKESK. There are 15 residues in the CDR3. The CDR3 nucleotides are TGTGCCAGCAGTACAGGGCTTAGCTCTGGAAACACCATATATTTT. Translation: CASSTGLSSGNTIYF.

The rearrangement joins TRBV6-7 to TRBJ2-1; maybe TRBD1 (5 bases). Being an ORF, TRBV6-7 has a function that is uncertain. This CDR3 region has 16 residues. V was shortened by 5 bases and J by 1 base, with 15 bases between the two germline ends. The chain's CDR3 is CASSGACGISYNEQFF. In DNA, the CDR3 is TGTGCCAGCAGTGGGGCTTGCGGTATTTCCTACAATGAGCAGTTCTTC.

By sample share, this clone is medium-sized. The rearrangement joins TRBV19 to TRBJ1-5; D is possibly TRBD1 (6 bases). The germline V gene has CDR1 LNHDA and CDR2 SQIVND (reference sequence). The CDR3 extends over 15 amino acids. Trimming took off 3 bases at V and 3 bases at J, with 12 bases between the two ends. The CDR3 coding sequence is TGTGCCAGTAGTATCGGGGGGCGGCCCAATCAGCCCCAGCATTTT. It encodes CASSIGGRPNQPQHF.

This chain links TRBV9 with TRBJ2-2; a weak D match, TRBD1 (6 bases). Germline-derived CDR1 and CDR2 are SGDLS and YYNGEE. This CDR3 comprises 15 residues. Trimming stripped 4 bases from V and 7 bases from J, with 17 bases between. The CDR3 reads CASSSLRGGIGELFF. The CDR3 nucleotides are TGTGCCAGCAGCTCCCTCAGGGGCGGAATCGGGGAGCTGTTTTTT.

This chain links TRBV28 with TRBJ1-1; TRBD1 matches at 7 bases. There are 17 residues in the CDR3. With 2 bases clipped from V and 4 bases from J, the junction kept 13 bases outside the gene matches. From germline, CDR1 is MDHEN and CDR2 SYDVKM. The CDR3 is CASSLNRGVLGATEAFF. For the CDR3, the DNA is TGTGCCAGCAGTTTAAACAGGGGAGTGTTGGGGGCCACTGAAGCTTTCTTT.

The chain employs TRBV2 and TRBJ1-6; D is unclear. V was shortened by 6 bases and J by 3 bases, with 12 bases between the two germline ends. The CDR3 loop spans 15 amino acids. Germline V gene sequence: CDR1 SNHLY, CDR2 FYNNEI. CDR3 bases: TGTGCCAGCAGAGCAAGGGAGTTCTATAATTCACCCCTCCACTTT. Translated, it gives CASRAREFYNSPLHF.

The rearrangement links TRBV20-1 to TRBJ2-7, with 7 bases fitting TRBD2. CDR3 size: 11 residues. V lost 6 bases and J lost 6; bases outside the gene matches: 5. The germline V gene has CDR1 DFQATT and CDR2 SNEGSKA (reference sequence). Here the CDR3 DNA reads TGCAGTGCGTGGGACTACCTCGAGCAGTACTTC. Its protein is CSAWDYLEQYF.

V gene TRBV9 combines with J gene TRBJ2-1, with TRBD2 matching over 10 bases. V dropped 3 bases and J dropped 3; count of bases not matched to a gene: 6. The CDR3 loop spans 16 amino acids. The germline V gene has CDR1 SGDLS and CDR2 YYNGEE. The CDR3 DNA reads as TGTGCCAGCAGCGAGACACTAGCGGGGTTCTACAATGAGCAGTTCTTC. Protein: CASSETLAGFYNEQFF.

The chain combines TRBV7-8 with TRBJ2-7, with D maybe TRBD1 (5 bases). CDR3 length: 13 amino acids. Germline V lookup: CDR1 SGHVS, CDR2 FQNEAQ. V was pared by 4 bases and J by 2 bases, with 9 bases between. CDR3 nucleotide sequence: TGTGCCAGCAGCTCTGACAGAACCTACGAGCAGTACTTC. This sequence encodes CASSSDRTYEQYF.

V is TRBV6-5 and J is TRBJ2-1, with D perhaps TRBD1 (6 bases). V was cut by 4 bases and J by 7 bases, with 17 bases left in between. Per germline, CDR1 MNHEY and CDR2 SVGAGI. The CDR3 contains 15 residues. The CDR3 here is CASSFSRGPLNEQFF. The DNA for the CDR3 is TGTGCCAGCAGTTTTTCCAGGGGCCCCTTGAATGAGCAGTTCTTC.

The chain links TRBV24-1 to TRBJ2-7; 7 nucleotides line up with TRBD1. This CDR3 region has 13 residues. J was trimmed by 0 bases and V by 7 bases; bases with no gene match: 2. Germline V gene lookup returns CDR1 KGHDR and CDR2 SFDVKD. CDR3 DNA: TGTGCCACCAGAGGGGACAGCTCCTACGAGCAGTACTTC. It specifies CATRGDSSYEQYF.

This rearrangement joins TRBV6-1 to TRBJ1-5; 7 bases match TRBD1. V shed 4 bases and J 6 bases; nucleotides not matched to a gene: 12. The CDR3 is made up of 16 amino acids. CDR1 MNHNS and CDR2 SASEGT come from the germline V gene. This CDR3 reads CASSVGPDRVIQPQHF. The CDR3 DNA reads TGTGCCAGCAGTGTCGGGCCAGACAGGGTGATTCAGCCCCAGCATTTT.

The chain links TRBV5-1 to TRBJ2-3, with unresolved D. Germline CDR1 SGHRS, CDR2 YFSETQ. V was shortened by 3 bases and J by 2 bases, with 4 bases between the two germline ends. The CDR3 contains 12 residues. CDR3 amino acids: CASSSLTDTQYF. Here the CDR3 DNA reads TGCGCCAGCAGCTCCCTCACAGATACGCAGTATTTT.

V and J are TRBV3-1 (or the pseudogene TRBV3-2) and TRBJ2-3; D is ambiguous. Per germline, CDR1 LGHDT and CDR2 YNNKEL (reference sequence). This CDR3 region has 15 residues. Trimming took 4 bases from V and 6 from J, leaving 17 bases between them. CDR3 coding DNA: TGTGCCAGCAGCCCCACTGGGCAACATACGGATACGCAGTATTTT. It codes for CASSPTGQHTDTQYF.